This T cell receptor beta chain was obtained from a study of blood T cells in healthy people across ages. A second roughly 6 to 11 cycle PCR used barcoded and J-beta primers. TCRdb analysed the 5' RACE reads with MiXCR anew, one entry per CDR3 protein. The sample yields hundreds of thousands of distinct CDR3 sequences, about 28% seen once. This clonotype was counted once. With 6 bases clipped from V and 5 bases from J, the junction kept 6 bases outside the gene matches. This CDR3 has 13 residues. The receptor was isolated from a woman of 80 years or more in good health. The V and J genes are TRBV12-3 or TRBV12-4 and TRBJ2-5, with 7 bases aligning to TRBD1. Material for sequencing was blood. The CDR3 here is CASSQTGTETQYF. The CDR3 bases are TGTGCCAGCAGCCAGACAGGGACGGAGACCCAGTACTTC.